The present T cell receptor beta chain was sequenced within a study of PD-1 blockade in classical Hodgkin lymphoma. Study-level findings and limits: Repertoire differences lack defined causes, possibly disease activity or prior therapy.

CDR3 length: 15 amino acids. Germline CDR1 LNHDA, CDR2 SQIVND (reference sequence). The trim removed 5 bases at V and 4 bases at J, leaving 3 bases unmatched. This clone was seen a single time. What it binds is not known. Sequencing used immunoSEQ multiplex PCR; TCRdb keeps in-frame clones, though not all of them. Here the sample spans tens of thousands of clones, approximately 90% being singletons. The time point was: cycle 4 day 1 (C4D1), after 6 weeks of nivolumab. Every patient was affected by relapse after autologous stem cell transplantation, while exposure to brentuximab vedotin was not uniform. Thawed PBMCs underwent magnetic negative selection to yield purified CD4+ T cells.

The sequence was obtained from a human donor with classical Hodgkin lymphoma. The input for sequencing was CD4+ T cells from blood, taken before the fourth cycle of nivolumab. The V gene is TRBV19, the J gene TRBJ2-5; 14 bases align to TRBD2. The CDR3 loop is CASSPGLAGAETQYF. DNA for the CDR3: TGTGCCAGTAGTCCGGGACTAGCGGGAGCAGAGACCCAGTACTTC. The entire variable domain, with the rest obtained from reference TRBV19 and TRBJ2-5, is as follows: DGGITQSPKYLFRKEGQNVTLSCEQNLNHDAMYWYRQDPGQGLRLIYYSQIVNDFQKGDIAEGYSVSREKKESFPLTVTSAQKNPTAFYLCASSPGLAGAETQYFGPGTRLLVL.